A single sample gave rise to the 19 T cell receptor beta chains below, sequenced in a study of beta chain features in type 1 diabetes. Expressed TCRB transcripts were sequenced after all isolated RNA was converted to cDNA. The table came from immunoSEQ multiplex PCR; TCRdb's copy has only in-frame clones and leaves some out. The sample records 300,000 to 400,000 clones, around 10% being singletons. The specimen was naive CD4+ T cells from blood. All receptors derive from a woman in her thirties in good health.

This clone was found a few times. The chain employs TRBV7-2 and TRBJ2-5, with 8 bases identical to TRBD2. V was pared by 2 bases and J by 5 bases, with 7 bases of the junction left unmatched. The CDR3 runs 15 residues. Looked up from germline, CDR1 is SGHTA and CDR2 is FQGNSA. The CDR3 sequence: CASSLNGRAGETQYF. CDR3 nucleotide sequence: TGTGCCAGCAGCTTAAACGGGAGGGCCGGGGAGACCCAGTACTTC. Full variable domain (missing parts from reference TRBV7-2 and TRBJ2-5): GAGVSQSPSNKVTEKGKDVELRCDPISGHTALYWYRQSLGQGLEFLIYFQGNSAPDKSGLPSDRFSAERTGGSVSTLTIQRTQQEDSAVYLCASSLNGRAGETQYFGPGTRLLVL.

This chain joins TRBV6-5 and TRBJ1-2; 9 bases match TRBD1. The V and J ends lost 4 bases and 8 bases, in that order; junction bases with no gene match: 8. Germline V gene data show CDR1 as MNHEY and CDR2 as SVGAGI. This CDR3 region has 14 residues. The CDR3 loop reads CASSSGTGTRGYTF. CDR3 nucleotide sequence: TGTGCCAGCAGTTCCGGGACAGGGACGCGGGGCTACACCTTC.

V usage is TRBV29-1 and J usage is TRBJ1-1; tentative D call: TRBD1 (5 bases). Looked up from germline, CDR1 is SQVTM and CDR2 is ANQGSEA. This CDR3 region has 11 residues. V was pared by 7 bases and J by 6 bases, with 12 bases between. CDR3 sequence: CSARDVAEAFF. DNA of the CDR3: TGCAGCGCCAGGGATGTCGCTGAAGCTTTCTTT. Supplemented by reference TRBV29-1 and TRBJ1-1, the full variable domain reads SAVISQKPSRDICQRGTSLTIQCQVDSQVTMMFWYRQQPGQSLTLIATANQGSEATYESGFVIDKFPISRPNLTFSTLTVSNMSPEDSSIYLCSARDVAEAFFGQGTRLTVV.

This clone turned up a few times. CDR3 sequence reads: CASSFATSSYEQYF. DNA of the CDR3: TGCGCCAGCAGCTTCGCTACGAGCTCCTACGAGCAGTACTTC. The chain uses TRBV5-1 and TRBJ2-7; D is undetermined. The V end lost 2 bases, the J end lost 0 bases, and 9 bases lay between the germline ends. The germline V gene has CDR1 SGHRS and CDR2 YFSETQ. The CDR3 length is 14 residues.

The chain carries TRBV29-1 and TRBJ2-7, with a possible D match to TRBD1 (5 bases). This CDR3 region has 12 residues. V dropped 5 bases and J dropped 6 bases, with 14 bases sitting between them. Germline V gene data show CDR1 as SQVTM and CDR2 as ANQGSEA. The CDR3 region has the DNA TGCAGCGTTCAGGGTGGAGCTGGCGAGCAGTACTTC. Translated, it gives CSVQGGAGEQYF.

In this sample, this clone turned up a few times. This chain links TRBV4-2 with TRBJ2-5; 9 bases are a match to TRBD1. The CDR3 extends over 16 amino acids. Trimming cost V 0 bases and J 5 bases; bases outside gene matches: 7. The V gene's germline CDR1 is LGHNA and CDR2 YNFKEQ. CDR3 amino acids: CASSQDRTGQGETQYF. The CDR3 DNA is TGTGCCAGCAGCCAAGATCGCACAGGACAGGGGGAGACCCAGTACTTC.

This clone has only a few counts. The CDR3 sequence is CASSEQGRGQPQHF. The CDR3 region has the DNA TGTGCCAGCAGTGAACAGGGAAGGGGGCAGCCCCAGCATTTT. The chain joins TRBV6-5 to TRBJ1-5, with D possibly being TRBD1 (6 bases). Germline CDR1 MNHEY, CDR2 SVGAGI. CDR3 size: 14 residues. Trimming shortened V by 5 bases and J by 7 bases, and 15 bases separated the two germline ends.

Only a few counts were recorded for this clone. V gene TRBV5-4 combines with J gene TRBJ2-7, with D perhaps matching TRBD1 (6 bases). The CDR3 totals 13 residues. V was cut by 1 base and J by 6 bases, with 11 bases left in between. CDR1 and CDR2 (germline): SGHNT, YYREEE (reference sequence). CDR3: CASSLNRDREQYF. The DNA of the CDR3 is TGTGCCAGCAGCTTGAACAGGGATCGCGAGCAGTACTTC.

V gene TRBV10-3 combines with J gene TRBJ2-1, with unresolved D. Trimming took 11 bases from V and 0 from J, leaving 14 bases between them. CDR1 is ENHRY, CDR2 SYGVKD, per germline. CDR3 length: 14 amino acids. This CDR3 reads CAVLSEHSYNEQFF. Written as DNA, the CDR3 is TGTGCCGTTTTGTCGGAGCACTCCTACAATGAGCAGTTCTTC.

The chain combines TRBV10-3 with TRBJ2-1, with 9 bases matching TRBD1. The J segment lost 8 bases and the V segment lost 6 bases, leaving 5 bases of the junction unmatched. CDR1 and CDR2 from the germline V gene are ENHRY and SYGVKD. The CDR3 extends over 13 amino acids. This CDR3 reads CAISRTGDDEQFF. In DNA, the CDR3 is TGTGCCATCAGCCGGACAGGGGATGATGAGCAGTTCTTC.

The chain employs TRBV10-3 and TRBJ2-7; a possible D gene is TRBD1 (5 bases). V was trimmed by 4 bases and J by 3 bases, leaving 7 bases between them. CDR3 length: 12 residues. The germline V gene encodes CDR1 ENHRY and CDR2 SYGVKD. The CDR3 bases are TGTGCCATCAGTGTCGACAGCTACGAGCAGTACTTC. This encodes CAISVDSYEQYF.

This clone was picked up a small number of times. This chain joins TRBV7-3 and TRBJ2-7; D may be TRBD1 (5 bases). V was trimmed by 5 bases and J by 6 bases, leaving 20 bases between them. In germline, CDR1 is SGHTA, CDR2 FQGTGA. The CDR3 loop spans 15 amino acids. The CDR3 DNA reads as TGTGCCAGCAGCGACATGGGTAGGGGTCAGGGCGAGCAGTACTTC. Translation: CASSDMGRGQGEQYF.

V gene TRBV7-3 combines with J gene TRBJ1-2; 7 nucleotides agree with TRBD1. The germline CDR1 and CDR2 sequences are SGHTA and FQGTGA. The CDR3 loop spans 14 amino acids. V dropped 10 bases and J dropped 4; count of bases not matched to a gene: 12. CDR3 sequence (DNA): TGTGCCACCGCCCCGACAGGGACTGGCTATGGCTACACCTTC. Its protein product is CATAPTGTGYGYTF.

The chain carries TRBV7-2 and TRBJ2-6, with TRBD1 matching over 8 bases. V lost 5 bases to trimming and J lost 0 bases; unmatched junction nucleotides: 3. This CDR3 has 16 amino acids. The V gene's germline CDR1 is SGHTA and CDR2 FQGNSA. CDR3 DNA: TGTGCCAGCAGCGAACAGGGGGTCTCTGGGGCCAACGTCCTGACTTTC. Translation: CASSEQGVSGANVLTF.

This clone came up a few times. The chain couples TRBV27 to TRBJ2-3, with a tentative D call TRBD1 (5 bases). Germline values: CDR1 MNHEY, CDR2 SMNVEV (reference sequence). With 3 bases removed from V and 0 bases from J, the gap between germline ends came to 10 bases. CDR3 length: 15 amino acids. Here the CDR3 reads CASSFLGLSTDTQYF. CDR3 nucleotide sequence: TGTGCCAGCAGTTTTTTGGGGCTCAGCACAGATACGCAGTATTTT.

V and J are TRBV5-1 and TRBJ2-7; maybe TRBD2 (6 bases). The CDR3 contains 14 residues. With 3 bases removed from V and 4 bases from J, the gap between germline ends came to 14 bases. In germline, CDR1 is SGHRS, CDR2 YFSETQ. CDR3 bases: TGCGCCAGCAGCTCCCGGGAGAGGGCATACGAGCAGTACTTC. This codes for CASSSRERAYEQYF. The variable domain in full, with the rest retrieved from reference TRBV5-1 and TRBJ2-7, is KAGVTQTPRYLIKTRGQQVTLSCSPISGHRSVSWYQQTPGQGLQFLFEYFSETQRNKGNFPGRFSGRQFSNSRSEMNVSTLELGDSALYLCASSSRERAYEQYFGPGTRLTVT.

The rearrangement links TRBV29-1 to TRBJ2-2; weak D call: TRBD2 (6 bases). From germline, CDR1 is SQVTM and CDR2 ANQGSEA. The V and J ends lost 6 bases and 5 bases respectively, with 22 bases between them. The CDR3 extends over 16 amino acids. The CDR3, as DNA: TGCAGCGTGACGACTAGTGCCCAAAGGGGAACCGGGGAGCTGTTTTTT. Translated, it gives CSVTTSAQRGTGELFF.

This clone was seen a handful of times. The genes are TRBV9 and TRBJ2-7; 7 bases match TRBD1. Germline lookup yields CDR1 SGDLS and CDR2 YYNGEE. The CDR3 contains 16 residues. V was pared by 4 bases and J by 3 bases, with 13 bases of the junction left unmatched. Here the CDR3 DNA reads TGTGCCAGCAGCCTCCGAGGCACAGGGGATAGCTACGAGCAGTACTTC. Translated, it gives CASSLRGTGDSYEQYF.

This clone was counted between two and nine times. V and J are TRBV7-6 and TRBJ2-3; 8 bases agree with TRBD1. The CDR3 runs to 15 residues. CDR1 is SGHVS and CDR2 is FNYEAQ in the germline V gene. Trimming at V came to 4 bases and at J to 3 bases, leaving 6 bases not matched to a gene. The CDR3 nucleotides read TGTGCCAGCAGCTCTAAGACAGGGGAAACAGATACGCAGTATTTT. Its translation is CASSSKTGETDTQYF.